Here is one TCR beta chain with its context. Its cognate antigen is unknown. This record comes from a study of shared clonotypes between healthy human individuals. Overall study findings and caveats: Naive subsets tended to show greater estimated richness than memory subsets. Several donors held about 5% of naive CD4 clonotypes in common.

All the donors were Caucasian adults who lived in Nashville, Tennessee. Germline assignment: CDR1 SGHNT and CDR2 YENEEA. The CDR3 has 16 amino acids. Trimming removed 1 base at V and 2 bases at J, with 12 bases between. Per the authors' pipeline: Filtering differed for immunoSEQ, which gave only junction sequences without quality scores. TCRdb's copy holds only in-frame clones and misses some; the assay was immunoSEQ multiplex PCR. V, J and clone size derive from that table, while D and trimming were established from the DNA sequence. This sample has about 610,000 clones, with 95% to 98% found just once.

V usage is TRBV11-3 and J usage is TRBJ2-1; a possible D gene is TRBD1 (6 bases). This clonotype was sampled from a woman between 25 and 40 years old in good health. The sequenced material came from naive CD4+ T cells sorted from blood. The subset is: CD45RA+ positively selected. DNA of the CDR3: TGTGCCAGCAGCTTAGGGGGTGGGGGCACCTACAATGAGCAGTTCTTC. The encoded protein is CASSLGGGGTYNEQFF.